What follows are 21 T cell receptor beta chains derived from one specimen sequenced in a study of type 1 regulatory T cells. MiXCR, applied by TCRdb to the reads, yields one record per CDR3 protein. The data show approximately 45,000 distinct CDR3 sequences, with 12% seen just once and around 8% held by the top ten. No cognate antigen is known for these TCRs. The sample taken for sequencing was cultured non-Tr1 T cells, either the whole culture or a sorted T cell fraction (not recorded which). The origin of the receptors is a human donor in good health.

The chain has TRBV20-1 and TRBJ2-3, with 8 bases fitting TRBD2. V lost 3 bases and J lost 11; bases outside the gene matches: 16. The CDR3 is 15 residues long. Germline-derived CDR1 and CDR2 are DFQATT and SNEGSKA (reference sequence). The CDR3 protein is CSASEGGLADNEQYF. The CDR3 bases are TGCAGTGCTAGCGAAGGTGGACTAGCCGACAATGAGCAGTATTTT.

This clonotype was observed many times. The V gene is TRBV13, the J gene TRBJ1-1; D not resolved. Deletions cut 5 bases from V and 5 bases from J, with 9 bases between. CDR1 and CDR2 from the germline V gene are PRHDT and FYEKMQ (reference sequence). The CDR3 runs 12 residues. CDR3 protein: CASSEGKTEAFF. CDR3 sequence (DNA): TGTGCCAGCAGCGAAGGTAAAACTGAAGCTTTCTTT.

This clonotype showed up many times. The CDR3 DNA is TGTGCCAGCAGCCTGGGGACTTTCACAGATACGCAGTATTTT. Residues: CASSLGTFTDTQYF. V usage is TRBV7-8 and J usage is TRBJ2-3; D possibly corresponds to TRBD2 (6 bases). CDR1 is SGHVS, CDR2 FQNEAQ, per germline. The germline V and J ends were trimmed by 5 bases and 2 bases, with 11 bases remaining between them. This CDR3 is 14 amino acids long.

This clonotype was recorded many times. V and J are TRBV11-3 and TRBJ2-5; TRBD2 matches 14 bases. This CDR3 contains 17 residues. CDR1 SGHNT and CDR2 YENEEA come from the germline V gene. Trimming cost V 5 bases and J 2 bases; bases outside gene matches: 7. CDR3 nucleotide sequence: TGTGCCAGCAGCCTTGGGACTAGCGGGAGTAGTCAAGAGACCCAGTACTTC. Its protein is CASSLGTSGSSQETQYF.

The chain combines TRBV5-1 with TRBJ2-1; D unresolved. Trimming pared 4 bases from V and 10 bases from J, leaving 9 bases between. CDR3 length: 11 amino acids. The germline CDR1 and CDR2 sequences are SGHRS and YFSETQ. The chain's CDR3 is CASSAQLEQFF. The CDR3 nucleotides read TGCGCCAGCAGCGCCCAATTGGAGCAGTTCTTC.

The chain has TRBV20-1 and TRBJ2-1; either TRBD1 or TRBD2 may fit D (6 bases each). Trimming removed 3 bases at V and 7 bases at J, with 16 bases between. The germline V gene encodes CDR1 DFQATT and CDR2 SNEGSKA (reference sequence). The CDR3 has 14 amino acids. The CDR3 DNA is TGCAGTGCTAGTACTTGGCAGGGGAGGAATGAGCAGTTCTTC. Encoded protein: CSASTWQGRNEQFF.

V usage is TRBV5-1 and J usage is TRBJ1-2, with 8 bases identical to TRBD1. This CDR3 comprises 13 residues. V was pared by 4 bases and J by 4 bases, with 3 bases of the junction left unmatched. CDR1 is SGHRS, CDR2 YFSETQ, per germline. CDR3 bases: TGCGCCAGCAGCCCGGGGACAGGCTATGGCTACACCTTC. This codes for CASSPGTGYGYTF. The variable domain in full, completed from reference TRBV5-1 and TRBJ1-2, reads KAGVTQTPRYLIKTRGQQVTLSCSPISGHRSVSWYQQTPGQGLQFLFEYFSETQRNKGNFPGRFSGRQFSNSRSEMNVSTLELGDSALYLCASSPGTGYGYTFGSGTRLTVV.

This clonotype showed up just a few times. J is TRBJ2-7 and V is TRBV20-1, with 8 bases matching TRBD1. The germline CDR1 and CDR2 sequences are DFQATT and SNEGSKA (reference sequence). This CDR3 comprises 13 residues. J lost 3 bases, V lost 5 bases, and 6 bases had no gene match. CDR3 residues: CSASRTGLYEQYF. In DNA, the CDR3 is TGCAGTGCTTCTCGGACAGGGCTCTACGAGCAGTACTTC.

This clonotype has ten or more counts. The V gene is TRBV5-5, the J gene TRBJ2-7; tentatively, D is TRBD1 or TRBD2 (5 bases each). CDR1 and CDR2 (germline): SGHKS, YYEKEE (reference sequence). V dropped 1 base and J dropped 3 bases, with 11 bases sitting between them. The CDR3 has 14 residues. The CDR3 region is CASSLRGVSYEQYF. The CDR3 DNA reads as TGTGCCAGCAGCTTGCGGGGCGTGAGCTACGAGCAGTACTTC.

As for this clonotype: This may stem from a read error, because a much larger clone lies one nucleotide away. J is TRBJ2-1 and V is TRBV10-3, with D possibly being TRBD1 (5 bases). V was clipped by 5 bases and J by 5 bases, with 13 bases between them. The CDR3 has 14 residues. Germline V gene lookup returns CDR1 ENHRY and CDR2 SYGVKD. CDR3 coding DNA: TGTGCCATCAGTCAACAGGAGTTCGACAATGAGCAGTTCTTC. Amino acid sequence: CAISQQEFDNEQFF.

Only a few counts were recorded for this clonotype. V and J are TRBV6-1 and TRBJ2-1, with 9 bases matching TRBD1. V lost 8 bases and J lost 6; bases outside the gene matches: 11. The germline V gene has CDR1 MNHNS and CDR2 SASEGT. The CDR3 covers 15 residues. The CDR3 coding sequence is TGTGCCAGCTCCGGAGAGGGACAGGGCTTCAATGAGCAGTTCTTC. It specifies CASSGEGQGFNEQFF.

This clonotype has a count of ten or more. V usage is TRBV4-2 and J usage is TRBJ2-5; the match to TRBD1 covers 9 bases. The CDR3 is 14 residues long. Germline CDR1 and CDR2: LGHNA and YNFKEQ. V was clipped by 0 bases and J by 5 bases; unmatched bases: 1. Here the CDR3 reads CASSQDGTGETQYF. The CDR3 bases are TGTGCCAGCAGCCAAGATGGGACAGGGGAGACCCAGTACTTC.

The sample holds many counts of this clonotype. The chain links TRBV12-3 or TRBV12-4 to TRBJ2-1; 13 nucleotides agree with TRBD2. There are 14 residues in the CDR3. The junction had 6 bases not matched to a gene; V was cut back by 7 bases and J by 9 bases. The CDR3 DNA is TGTGCCAGCACCGGGACTAGCGGGGTGGGTGAGCAGTTCTTC. This translates into CASTGTSGVGEQFF.

In its sample, this clonotype was seen many times. The chain couples TRBV2 to TRBJ2-1; D remains ambiguous. Looked up from germline, CDR1 is SNHLY and CDR2 is FYNNEI. V shed 7 bases and J shed 9 bases, with 16 bases lying between them. CDR3 length: 13 residues. The DNA for the CDR3 is TGTGCCAGCACCCCCTATAGGGATGGTGAGCAGTTCTTC. Its protein product is CASTPYRDGEQFF.

As to this clonotype: Just one base apart from a much larger clone, this may be a read error. The genes are TRBV5-1 and TRBJ2-2; D remains ambiguous. Germline V CDR1 and CDR2: SGHRS, YFSETQ. The CDR3 is made up of 14 amino acids. CDR3 amino acids: CASVDVTNAGELFF. DNA of the CDR3: TGCGCCAGCGTTGACGTGACGAACGCCGGGGAGCTGTTTTTT.

This clonotype was detected ten times or more. The chain recombines TRBV3-1 with TRBJ1-1, with no clear D. Germline-derived CDR1 and CDR2 are LGHDT and YNNKEL (reference sequence). Trimming shortened V by 1 base and J by 1 base, and 7 bases separated the two germline ends. This CDR3 is 14 amino acids long. In DNA form, the CDR3 reads TGTGCCAGCAGCCAAGCGAAGAGGAACACTGAAGCTTTCTTT. Its protein product is CASSQAKRNTEAFF.

The chain is built from TRBV5-1 and TRBJ1-1; D perhaps matches TRBD1 (5 bases). Germline CDR1 SGHRS, CDR2 YFSETQ. Trimming pared 4 bases from V and 2 bases from J, leaving 9 bases between. This CDR3 has 13 residues. CDR3 nucleotides: TGCGCCAGCAGCGGGACCGATAACACTGAAGCTTTCTTT. Translating it yields CASSGTDNTEAFF.

This clonotype was counted only a few times. The gene calls are TRBV10-3 and TRBJ2-7; no reliable D call. Trimming removed 7 bases from V and 1 base from J, with 5 bases in between. The CDR3 consists of 11 residues. Germline-derived CDR1 and CDR2 are ENHRY and SYGVKD. In DNA, the CDR3 is TGTGCCATCAAAGTATCCTACGAGCAGTACTTC. Translating it yields CAIKVSYEQYF.

This chain joins TRBV28 and TRBJ2-3, with 12 nucleotides matching TRBD2. Germline-derived CDR1 and CDR2 are MDHEN and SYDVKM. The CDR3 consists of 15 residues. J gave up 1 base and V 6 bases, and 2 bases lay outside the gene matches. CDR3 region: CASSRLAGGTDTQYF. CDR3 sequence (DNA): TGTGCCAGCAGCAGACTAGCGGGAGGCACAGATACGCAGTATTTT.

This clonotype was picked up a small number of times. V usage is TRBV7-8 and J usage is TRBJ1-4, with D perhaps TRBD1 (5 bases). V lost 1 base and J lost 8, with 11 bases in between. The CDR3 covers 14 residues. Germline-derived CDR1 and CDR2 are SGHVS and FQNEAQ. The CDR3 reads CASSLGGMKEKLFF. CDR3 DNA sequence: TGTGCCAGCAGCTTAGGGGGGATGAAGGAAAAACTGTTTTTT.

As for this clonotype: This may stem from a read error, because a much larger clone lies one nucleotide away. The V gene is TRBV7-2, the J gene TRBJ2-1; 7 nucleotides agree with TRBD2. Germline-derived CDR1 and CDR2 are SGHTA and FQGNSA. CDR3 length: 12 residues. The CDR3 region has the DNA TGTGCCAGCAGCTTAGCAGCGGGAACGACGCTCTTC. Translation gives CASSLAAGTTLF.